This paragraph covers one T cell receptor beta chain sequence. The antigen is not known. Repertoires were generated with immunoSEQ multiplex PCR, while TCRdb's copy carries only in-frame clones and drops some. The sample includes some 77,000 clones, over 85% of them seen just once. This entry is derived from a study of OX40 agonist ivuxolimab in advanced cancers. Whole-study findings and limits: It was also the case that some nonresponders had low normalized T-cell clonal expansion. In the expanded peripheral T cells, antigen specificity was never determined.

Per the germline V gene, CDR1 is SGHDT and CDR2 is YYEEEE. This CDR3 contains 13 residues. The ends were cut back, 6 bases at V and 1 base at J, with 10 bases in the middle. The rearrangement uses TRBV5-6 and TRBJ1-1, with a weak D call TRBD1 (5 bases). The source is an adult with an advanced solid tumor such as melanoma, head and neck, liver or kidney cancer. Specimen: CD4+ or CD8+ T cells sorted from blood, collected in a trial of the OX40 agonist ivuxolimab. In DNA, the CDR3 is TGTGCCAGCACAAAGGGGCGGAACACTGAAGCTTTCTTT. It yields the protein CASTKGRNTEAFF.